This T cell receptor beta chain originates from a study of blood T cells in healthy people across ages. CDR1 is SQVTM and CDR2 is ANQGSEA in the germline V gene. The CDR3 has 13 residues. V shed 4 bases and J shed 2 bases, with 8 bases lying between them. Study observations and caveats: The unsorted PBMCs prevented any conclusive comparison of naive versus antigen-experienced cells.

Researchers isolated at least 7 million PBMCs per sample. Samples each had at least 6 micrograms of total RNA extracted. A J-beta primer mix and a sample-barcoded 5' primer were used in a second PCR of about 7 to 12 cycles. TCRdb re-called the 5' RACE reads with MiXCR, one entry per CDR3 protein. The data hold about 1.7 million distinct CDR3 sequences, with 28% observed a single time. Regarding this clonotype: What it recognizes is unknown.

This receptor was obtained from a woman in her thirties in good health. This rearrangement joins TRBV29-1 to TRBJ1-4, with D unresolved. The sequenced sample consisted of blood. CDR3 DNA: TGCAGCGTTGGGGGAAAGACTAATGAAAAACTGTTTTTT. Protein sequence: CSVGGKTNEKLFF.